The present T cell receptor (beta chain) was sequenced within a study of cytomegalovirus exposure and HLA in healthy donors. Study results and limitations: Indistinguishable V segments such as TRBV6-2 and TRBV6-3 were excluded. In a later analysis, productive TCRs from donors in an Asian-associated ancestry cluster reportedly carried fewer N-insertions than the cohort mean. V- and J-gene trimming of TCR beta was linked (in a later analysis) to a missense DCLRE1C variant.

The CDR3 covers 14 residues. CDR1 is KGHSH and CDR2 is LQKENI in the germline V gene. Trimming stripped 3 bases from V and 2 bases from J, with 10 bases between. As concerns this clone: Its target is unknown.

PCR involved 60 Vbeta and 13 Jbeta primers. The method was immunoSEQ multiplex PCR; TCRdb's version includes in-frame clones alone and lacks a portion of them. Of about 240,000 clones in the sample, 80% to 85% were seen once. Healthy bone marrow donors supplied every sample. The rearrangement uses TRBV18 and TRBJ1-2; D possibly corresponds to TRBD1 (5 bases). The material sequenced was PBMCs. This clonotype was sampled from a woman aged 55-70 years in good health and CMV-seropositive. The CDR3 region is CASSPGPRNYGYTF. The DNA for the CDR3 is TGTGCCAGCTCACCGGGGCCACGAAACTATGGCTACACCTTC.